Presented here are 6 T cell receptor beta chains from one specimen sequenced in a study of blood T cell repertoires in COVID-19. Sequencing used immunoSEQ multiplex PCR; TCRdb keeps in-frame clones, though not all of them. Of more than 150,000 clones listed, 80% to 90% are singletons. The source material was peripheral blood. These receptors were obtained from an older woman with acute or convalescent COVID-19.

This clone was counted a few times. The chain carries TRBV6-5 and TRBJ1-2, with TRBD1 identical over 10 bases. CDR1 is MNHEY and CDR2 is SVGAGI in the germline V gene. Trimming removed 6 bases from V and 7 bases from J; junction bases left unmatched: 8. The CDR3 extends over 14 amino acids. CDR3 sequence: CASSAGTGEGGYTF. For the CDR3, the DNA is TGTGCCAGCAGCGCCGGGACAGGGGAGGGTGGCTACACCTTC.

This chain connects TRBV28 to TRBJ1-1, with a tentative D call TRBD1 (5 bases). This CDR3 region has 18 residues. Germline values: CDR1 MDHEN, CDR2 SYDVKM. V lost 6 bases and J lost 6, with 29 bases in between. CDR3 sequence: CASSKSWLGDRGGSEAFF. In nucleotides, the CDR3 is TGTGCCAGCAGCAAATCCTGGTTGGGGGATAGGGGAGGCTCTGAAGCTTTCTTT.

The V call is TRBV4-3, the J call TRBJ2-7, with a possible D match to TRBD2 (5 bases). CDR3 length equals 15 residues. Trimming took 0 bases from V and 9 from J, leaving 18 bases between them. Germline V lookup: CDR1 LGHNA, CDR2 YSLEER. The CDR3, as DNA: TGCGCCAGCAGCCAAGATCGGGGTCTTCTTCTCGGGCAGTACTTC. Translated, it gives CASSQDRGLLLGQYF.

This sequence joins TRBV4-3 and TRBJ1-1; D may be TRBD1 (5 bases). Trimming pared 1 base from V and 1 base from J, leaving 16 bases between. CDR1 is LGHNA, CDR2 YSLEER, per germline. There are 17 residues in the CDR3. In DNA form, the CDR3 reads TGCGCCAGCAGCCAAGTTGGCTTCCGGACAAAGAACACTGAAGCTTTCTTT. This gives the protein CASSQVGFRTKNTEAFF.

J is TRBJ2-3 and V is TRBV7-2, with a weak D call TRBD1 (6 bases). Germline V gives CDR1 SGHTA, CDR2 FQGNSA. Trimming took off 0 bases at V and 4 bases at J, with 14 bases between the two ends. The CDR3 sequence is 16 residues long. In DNA form, the CDR3 reads TGTGCCAGCAGCTTAGCCGAGGTGAGGGGGTCAGATACGCAGTATTTT. Its protein product is CASSLAEVRGSDTQYF.

The V call is TRBV2, the J call TRBJ1-2; 9 nucleotides line up with TRBD1. The CDR3 length is 14 residues. V shed 7 bases and J 3 bases; nucleotides not matched to a gene: 6. Germline assignment: CDR1 SNHLY and CDR2 FYNNEI. The CDR3 nucleotides read TGTGCCAGCAACGGGGACAGGGAGGACTATGGCTACACCTTC. As protein: CASNGDREDYGYTF.